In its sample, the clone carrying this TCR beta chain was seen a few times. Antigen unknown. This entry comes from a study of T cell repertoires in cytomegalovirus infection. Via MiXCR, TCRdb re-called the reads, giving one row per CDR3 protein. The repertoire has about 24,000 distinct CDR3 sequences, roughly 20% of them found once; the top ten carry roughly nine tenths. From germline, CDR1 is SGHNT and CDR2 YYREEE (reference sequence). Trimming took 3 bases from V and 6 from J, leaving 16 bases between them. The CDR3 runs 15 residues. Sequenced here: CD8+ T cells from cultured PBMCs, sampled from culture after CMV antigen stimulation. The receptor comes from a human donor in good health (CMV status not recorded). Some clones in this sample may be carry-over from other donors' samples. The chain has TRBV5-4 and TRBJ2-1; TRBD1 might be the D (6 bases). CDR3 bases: TGTGCCAGCAGCTCCTTACAGGGATTTGCCAATGAGCAGTTCTTC. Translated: CASSSLQGFANEQFF.